The clone carrying this T cell receptor beta chain was seen once. This specimen belongs to a study of T cell responses to AZD1222 COVID-19 vaccine. Assay used: immunoSEQ multiplex PCR; TCRdb lists only in-frame clones, some missing. The table lists 92,000 or so clones, about 91% of them singletons. Germline V gene sequence: CDR1 SEHNR, CDR2 FQNEAQ (reference sequence). The length of the CDR3 is 16 residues. Deletions cut 0 bases from V and 6 bases from J, with 17 bases between. The V gene is TRBV7-9, the J gene TRBJ1-2, with a tentative D call TRBD1 (6 bases). Here the sequenced sample was peripheral blood, taken 28 days after the second AZD1222 dose. The receptor's source is an adult who received the AZD1222 COVID-19 vaccine. CDR3 region: CASSLAPGEINHGYTF. The CDR3 DNA follows: TGTGCCAGCAGCTTAGCGCCAGGGGAAATTAATCATGGCTACACCTTC.